The 18 T cell receptor beta chains below come from one sample, sequenced in a study of CD8 T cells in Susac syndrome. Random-hexamer reverse transcription was applied to roughly 0.45 to 1 ug RNA. Via MiXCR, TCRdb re-called the immunoSEQ multiplex PCR reads, giving one row per CDR3 protein. The top ten hold roughly 0.14% of the sample, which has around 130,000 distinct CDR3 sequences, roughly 95% seen once. The sample was CD4+ T cells from PBMCs. The receptors come from a human donor with Susac syndrome.

The CDR3 coding sequence is TGTGCCAGCAGCTTAACGGCGGGAGGAGAGACCCAGTACTTC. It encodes CASSLTAGGETQYF. The chain links TRBV11-2 to TRBJ2-5, with 8 bases fitting TRBD2. J lost 4 bases, V lost 2 bases, and 3 bases had no gene match. Germline CDR1 reads SGHAT; CDR2 reads FQNNGV. There are 14 residues in the CDR3. The complete variable domain, with remaining parts taken from reference TRBV11-2 and TRBJ2-5, reads EAGVAQSPRYKIIEKRQSVAFWCNPISGHATLYWYQQILGQGPKLLIQFQNNGVVDDSQLPKDRFSAERLKGVDSTLKIQPAKLEDSAVYLCASSLTAGGETQYFGPGTRLLVL.

Regarding this clonotype: At one end the junction does not follow the germline gene, possibly because of a read error. The chain recombines TRBV20-1 with TRBJ2-1; 15 bases map to TRBD2. CDR1 DFQATT and CDR2 SNEGSKA come from the germline V gene (reference sequence). The CDR3 covers 11 residues. This CDR3 reads CSAWTSGRAIF. CDR3 nucleotides: TGCAGTGCCTGGACTAGCGGGAGGGCGATCTTC.

The chain uses TRBV29-1 and TRBJ2-3; D possibly corresponds to TRBD2 (6 bases). Germline V lookup: CDR1 SQVTM, CDR2 ANQGSEA. This CDR3 has 16 residues. V shed 3 bases and J shed 0 bases, with 16 bases lying between them. CDR3 coding DNA: TGCAGCGTTGACCTCATGTCTAGCGCAAGCACAGATACGCAGTATTTT. Translating gives CSVDLMSSASTDTQYF.

The chain joins TRBV9 to TRBJ1-2; no reliable D call. V was pared by 4 bases and J by 2 bases, with 12 bases between. The CDR3 extends over 14 amino acids. CDR1 SGDLS and CDR2 YYNGEE come from the germline V gene. The CDR3 loop reads CASSPRTTNYGYTF. DNA for the CDR3: TGTGCCAGCAGCCCTCGGACTACGAACTATGGCTACACCTTC.

This clonotype showed up just once. V gene TRBV4-3 combines with J gene TRBJ1-4, with TRBD1 matching over 7 bases. Germline CDR1 LGHNA, CDR2 YSLEER. The CDR3 contains 14 residues. J gave up 8 bases and V 2 bases, and 5 bases lay outside the gene matches. CDR3 loop: CASSQSGGYEKLFF. CDR3 DNA: TGCGCCAGCAGCCAATCAGGGGGTTACGAAAAACTGTTTTTT.

This clonotype was found once. The chain is built from TRBV2 and TRBJ2-7, with D perhaps given as TRBD1 or TRBD2 (5 bases each). V shed 8 bases and J shed 9 bases, with 11 bases lying between them. The CDR3 extends over 10 amino acids. Germline V gene sequence: CDR1 SNHLY, CDR2 FYNNEI. The CDR3 loop is CASGPGLQYF. The CDR3 nucleotides are TGTGCCAGCGGGCCGGGGCTGCAGTACTTC.

The CDR3 nucleotides are TGTGCCAGCAGTGATAGTATGGGGGCCTACAATGAGCAGTTCTTC. Amino acids: CASSDSMGAYNEQFF. The chain recombines TRBV25-1 with TRBJ2-1; D is possibly TRBD1 or TRBD2 (5 bases each). Germline CDR1 reads MGHDK; CDR2 reads SYGVNS. There are 15 residues in the CDR3. V gave up 3 bases and J gave up 2 bases, with 11 bases separating them.

The V and J genes are TRBV30 and TRBJ1-5; D is possibly TRBD1 (6 bases). The CDR3 covers 13 residues. Germline values: CDR1 GTSNPN, CDR2 SVGIG (reference sequence). V was trimmed by 2 bases and J by 5 bases, leaving 10 bases between them. CDR3 DNA sequence: TGTGCCTGGAGTAGGGGGGGGGATCAGCCCCAGCATTTT. Residues: CAWSRGGDQPQHF.

In this sample, this clonotype turned up once. The gene calls are TRBV12-3 or TRBV12-4 and TRBJ2-7, with unresolved D. The CDR3 totals 14 residues. Trimming took 6 bases from V and 3 from J, leaving 15 bases between them. The CDR3 sequence is CASRGSGPLYEQYF. The DNA of the CDR3 is TGTGCCAGCAGGGGCTCCGGACCCCTCTACGAGCAGTACTTC.

This clonotype has a single count. The rearrangement joins TRBV30 to TRBJ2-3; 9 bases line up with TRBD1. Trimming took 2 bases from V and 3 from J; bases not matched to a gene: 6. This CDR3 has 15 residues. Germline loops: CDR1 GTSNPN, CDR2 SVGIG (reference sequence). In DNA, the CDR3 is TGTGCCTGGAGTCCCGGGACAGGGCTTACAGATACGCAGTATTTT. Its protein is CAWSPGTGLTDTQYF.

This clonotype was seen a single time. The chain employs TRBV12-3 or TRBV12-4 and TRBJ1-5, with D uncertain. The CDR3 spans 12 residues. The V end lost 4 bases, the J end lost 9 bases, and 10 bases lay between the germline ends. DNA of the CDR3: TGTGCCAGCAGTTCGGACCCTTCGCCCCAGCATTTT. This sequence encodes CASSSDPSPQHF.

V usage is TRBV5-4 and J usage is TRBJ2-5; 8 bases line up with TRBD2. This CDR3 region has 15 residues. With V trimmed by 4 bases and J by 4 bases, 9 bases remained unmatched. Germline V gene lookup returns CDR1 SGHNT and CDR2 YYREEE (reference sequence). Written as DNA, the CDR3 is TGTGCCAGCAGCCCCGGGCGGGGGGATACAGAGACCCAGTACTTC. Its translation is CASSPGRGDTETQYF.

The chain carries TRBV20-1 and TRBJ2-1, with 11 bases matching TRBD1. Germline V gene lookup returns CDR1 DFQATT and CDR2 SNEGSKA (reference sequence). The trim removed 5 bases at V and 5 bases at J, leaving 2 bases unmatched. The CDR3 totals 13 residues. This chain's CDR3 is CSAGQGAHNEQFF. In DNA form, the CDR3 reads TGCAGTGCTGGACAGGGGGCACACAATGAGCAGTTCTTC.

The chain is built from TRBV18 and TRBJ2-7; tentative D call: TRBD2 (5 bases). Germline V gene data show CDR1 as KGHSH and CDR2 as LQKENI. CDR3 length: 15 residues. Trimming shortened V by 5 bases and J by 2 bases, and 16 bases separated the two germline ends. CDR3 region: CASSAGNLGPYEQYF. The CDR3 DNA reads as TGTGCCAGCTCAGCGGGCAACCTGGGCCCCTACGAGCAGTACTTC.

The V gene is TRBV14, the J gene TRBJ1-2; D call uncertain. Per the germline V gene, CDR1 is SGHDN and CDR2 is FVKESK. The CDR3 sequence is 15 residues long. Deletions cut 0 bases from V and 4 bases from J, with 12 bases between. The CDR3 sequence: CASSQEAPLIYGYTF. Here the CDR3 DNA reads TGTGCCAGCAGCCAAGAGGCCCCACTGATCTATGGCTACACCTTC.

V usage is TRBV28 and J usage is TRBJ2-7; D gene unclear. V was trimmed by 6 bases and J by 5 bases, leaving 8 bases between them. CDR1 and CDR2 (germline): MDHEN, SYDVKM. The CDR3 is 11 amino acids. CDR3 residues: CASSATNEQYF. The DNA of the CDR3 is TGTGCCAGCAGCGCAACTAACGAGCAGTACTTC.

This clonotype came up once. V gene TRBV16 combines with J gene TRBJ1-5, with TRBD1 matching over 7 bases. The CDR3 covers 12 residues. Germline CDR1 reads KGHSY; CDR2 reads FQNENV. J was trimmed by 7 bases and V by 5 bases; bases with no gene match: 2. CDR3 loop: CASSTGEQPQHF. Here the CDR3 DNA reads TGTGCCAGCAGCACAGGGGAGCAGCCCCAGCATTTT. Using reference TRBV16 and TRBJ1-5 for the parts outside the CDR3, the full variable domain is GEEVAQTPKHLVRGEGQKAKLYCAPIKGHSYVFWYQQVLKNEFKFLISFQNENVFDETGMPKERFSAKCLPNSPCSLEIQATKLEDSAVYFCASSTGEQPQHFGDGTRLSIL.

This CDR3 reads CSGTSGTDTQYF. The CDR3 nucleotides are TGCAGCGGGACTAGCGGCACAGATACGCAGTATTTT. The J gene is TRBJ2-3, the V gene TRBV29-1, with 9 bases aligning to TRBD2. Trimming removed 7 bases from V and 1 base from J; junction bases left unmatched: 0. Germline values: CDR1 SQVTM, CDR2 ANQGSEA. The CDR3 is 12 residues long.